The following is a TCR beta chain sequence with its context. The data are from a study of T cells after yellow fever vaccination. Study at large: Low-cell-number fractions were prepared with SMART-Seq v4 Ultra Low Input.

The V end lost 4 bases, the J end lost 5 bases, and 15 bases lay between the germline ends. Looked up from germline, CDR1 is LNHDA and CDR2 is SQIVND (reference sequence). This CDR3 contains 15 residues. TCRdb reprocessed the 5' RACE reads with MiXCR, giving one entry per CDR3 protein. Found here are 450,000 to 550,000 distinct CDR3 sequences, about a fifth of them singletons; the top ten hold about 15%. The sequences come from PBMCs, collected around 3 weeks after the first yellow fever vaccination. This clonotype originated in a man younger than 35 who received the YFV17D yellow fever vaccine. The chain couples TRBV19 to TRBJ2-1; D call uncertain. CDR3 coding DNA: TGTGCCAGTAGTAGGGCGTTGAGAGCCGACAATGAGCAGTTCTTC. It yields the protein CASSRALRADNEQFF. The full variable domain, completed using reference TRBV19 and TRBJ2-1, is DGGITQSPKYLFRKEGQNVTLSCEQNLNHDAMYWYRQDPGQGLRLIYYSQIVNDFQKGDIAEGYSVSREKKESFPLTVTSAQKNPTAFYLCASSRALRADNEQFFGPGTRLTVL.